This T cell receptor (beta chain) was captured in a study of shared clonotypes between healthy human individuals. Naive-designated CD8 cells lacked CD45RO, were positively enriched for CCR7, and omitted terminally differentiated effector memory CD45RA+ cells. Concerning this clone itself: Its antigen is not identified.

Genomic DNA of each subset was evenly split across several immunoSEQ plates. The assay was immunoSEQ multiplex PCR, and TCRdb's table has in-frame clones only and misses some. The table has about 2,100,000 clones, just over 90% seen once. The CDR3 is made up of 15 amino acids. The V and J ends lost 6 bases and 6 bases respectively, with 18 bases between them. CDR1 and CDR2 from the germline V gene are MDHEN and SYDVKM. General study points: The study's rarefaction showed incomplete sorted-subset sequencing despite large depth.

The TCR sequence derives from a man younger than 35 in good health. Some clones in this sample may be carry-over from other donors' samples. This rearrangement joins TRBV28 to TRBJ1-5, with TRBD1 as a possible D gene (5 bases). Sequenced: naive CD8+ T cells from PBMCs. The CDR3 DNA follows: TGTGCCAGCAGCCATACGGGACTCCGGGGTCAGCCCCAGCATTTT. This codes for CASSHTGLRGQPQHF.